This T cell receptor beta chain was recovered during a study of blood T cell repertoires in COVID-19. At the level of the study: PBMCs, B-cell-depleted T cells, or T cells were the source of the cDNA or gDNA that made up the material.

This CDR3 spans 13 amino acids. The V segment lost 2 bases and the J segment 5 bases; nucleotides outside the gene matches: 3. In germline, CDR1 is GTSNPN, CDR2 SVGIG (reference sequence). Assay: immunoSEQ multiplex PCR; the TCRdb copy retains only in-frame clones and omits some. The sample lists around 20,000 clones; about 85% were seen once. The receptor comes from a human donor with active COVID-19. The donor label of this sample is uncertain. The sample consisted of peripheral blood. This rearrangement joins TRBV30 to TRBJ1-5; 7 bases are shared with TRBD1. CDR3 amino acids: CAWSFTGDQPQHF. The DNA of the CDR3 is TGTGCCTGGAGTTTTACAGGGGATCAGCCCCAGCATTTT.